These 22 T cell receptor beta chains share one sample of origin, sequenced in a study of CD8+CD57+ T cells in acquired aplastic anemia. Only patients with CD8+CD57+ cell expansion on flow cytometry were chosen for sequencing. Using genomic DNA as the template, TCR beta VDJ and CDR3 profiling was carried out. TCRdb recomputed calls from the reads with MiXCR, one row per CDR3 protein. The sample shows 200,000 or so distinct CDR3 sequences, roughly 60% of them seen only once. The sequenced sample consisted of sorted CD4+, CD8+, or CD8+CD57+ T cells (not recorded which) from PBMCs. These receptors were taken from a human donor with aplastic anemia.

The V gene is TRBV5-1, the J gene TRBJ1-1; TRBD1 matches 7 bases. The CDR3 totals 15 residues. V lost 8 bases to trimming and J lost 5 bases; unmatched junction nucleotides: 15. CDR1 is SGHRS and CDR2 is YFSETQ in the germline V gene. CDR3 nucleotides: TGCGCCAGTACATCGTCTGCGACAGGGACTACTGAAGCTTTCTTT. Its protein product is CASTSSATGTTEAFF.

This chain uses TRBV15 with TRBJ1-6; D is ambiguous. The V gene lost 1 base and the J gene lost 7 bases, with 11 bases spanning the gap. This CDR3 comprises 15 residues. Looked up from germline, CDR1 is LNHNV and CDR2 is YYDKDF (reference sequence). The CDR3, as DNA: TGTGCCACCAGCAGAGTGGGTAGATACAATTCACCCCTCCACTTT. Its protein is CATSRVGRYNSPLHF.

A word on this clonotype: The CDR3 does not end in the conserved phenylalanine or tryptophan, so this is likely a read error. It is unclear where the CDR3 begins or ends on the DNA, so no DNA is shown, and the CDR3 is as TCRdb lists it. V usage is TRBV7-6 and J usage is TRBJ2-7; the table assigns TRBD2, which was not confirmed against the DNA. The CDR3 numbers 9 amino acids, ends counted. Germline assignment: CDR1 SGHVS and CDR2 FNYEAQ. Here the CDR3 reads CASSSRMAG.

V is TRBV25-1 and J is TRBJ2-5; D not certain. V was pared by 6 bases and J by 5 bases, with 4 bases between. The CDR3 has 10 residues. CDR1 is MGHDK and CDR2 is SYGVNS in the germline V gene. This CDR3 reads CASRGETQYF. CDR3 DNA sequence: TGTGCCAGCAGAGGGGAGACCCAGTACTTC.

The chain has TRBV15 and TRBJ2-5; TRBD1 matches at 7 bases. CDR3 length: 16 residues. Germline CDR1 LNHNV, CDR2 YYDKDF (reference sequence). Trimming removed 4 bases from V and 1 base from J; junction bases left unmatched: 9. The CDR3 nucleotides read TGTGCCACCAGCAAGGGGGCCGACAGGGTCCAAGAGACCCAGTACTTC. Encoded protein: CATSKGADRVQETQYF.

The chain combines TRBV19 with TRBJ1-5; D is unresolved. The length of the CDR3 is 14 residues. Germline V gene sequence: CDR1 LNHDA, CDR2 SQIVND (reference sequence). Trimming left V 5 bases short and J 2 bases short, with 10 bases between. CDR3 DNA: TGTGCCAGTAGTGAGGGTGAGGGCAATCAGCCCCAGCATTTT. This translates into CASSEGEGNQPQHF. Full variable domain (outside the CDR3, taken from reference TRBV19 and TRBJ1-5): DGGITQSPKYLFRKEGQNVTLSCEQNLNHDAMYWYRQDPGQGLRLIYYSQIVNDFQKGDIAEGYSVSREKKESFPLTVTSAQKNPTAFYLCASSEGEGNQPQHFGDGTRLSIL.

A few counts support this clonotype. The J gene is TRBJ1-2, the V gene TRBV29-1; possibly TRBD1 for D (5 bases). The germline V gene encodes CDR1 SQVTM and CDR2 ANQGSEA. This CDR3 contains 11 residues. The CDR3 sequence is CTGRGVDGYTF. DNA for the CDR3: TGCACCGGTCGAGGGGTAGATGGCTACACCTTC.

The chain recombines TRBV2 with TRBJ1-5; D call uncertain. This CDR3 is built from 13 residues. Trimming stripped 3 bases from V and 4 bases from J, with 7 bases between. Germline CDR1 SNHLY, CDR2 FYNNEI. DNA for the CDR3: TGTGCCAGCAGTGACTTAGGGAATCAGCCCCAGCATTTT. It codes for CASSDLGNQPQHF.

The gene calls are TRBV19 and TRBJ2-7; 8 positions agree with TRBD1. Germline assignment: CDR1 LNHDA and CDR2 SQIVND (reference sequence). The CDR3 spans 15 residues. V was clipped by 6 bases and J by 4 bases; unmatched bases: 11. The CDR3 reads CASRSQGQGSYEQYF. CDR3 sequence (DNA): TGTGCCAGTAGATCCCAAGGACAGGGTTCGTACGAGCAGTACTTC.

The CDR3 DNA is TGTGCCAGTAGTGCTAGCGGGGGGGCCAACGAGCAGTACTTC. This codes for CASSASGGANEQYF. The chain joins TRBV19 to TRBJ2-7, with 12 bases identical to TRBD2. Looked up from germline, CDR1 is LNHDA and CDR2 is SQIVND (reference sequence). The V segment lost 5 bases and the J segment 5 bases; nucleotides outside the gene matches: 4. The CDR3 contains 14 residues.

V is TRBV20-1 and J is TRBJ2-3, with D tentatively TRBD1 (5 bases). Trimming pared 0 bases from V and 1 base from J, leaving 8 bases between. This CDR3 has 14 amino acids. Looked up from germline, CDR1 is DFQATT and CDR2 is SNEGSKA (reference sequence). The DNA for the CDR3 is TGCAGTGCTAGAGATGGGGCTCGCACAGATACGCAGTATTTT. Translation gives CSARDGARTDTQYF.

This clonotype was picked up one time. The V and J genes are TRBV19 and TRBJ1-1; 8 positions match TRBD1. The CDR3 is made up of 18 amino acids. Germline lookup yields CDR1 LNHDA and CDR2 SQIVND (reference sequence). V lost 6 bases and J lost 0; bases outside the gene matches: 15. The CDR3 nucleotides are TGTGCCAGTAGCCATTCCCCCGGACAGGGAGGGATGAACACTGAAGCTTTCTTT. Its translation: CASSHSPGQGGMNTEAFF.

CDR3 sequence: CSVGGGETGSSYEQYF. CDR3 nucleotide sequence: TGCAGCGTTGGAGGTGGAGAGACAGGGAGCAGTTACGAGCAGTACTTC. This chain joins TRBV29-1 and TRBJ2-7, with TRBD1 identical over 7 bases. V shed 4 bases and J 4 bases; nucleotides not matched to a gene: 16. The CDR3 covers 16 residues. The germline V gene has CDR1 SQVTM and CDR2 ANQGSEA.

The J gene is TRBJ2-7, the V gene TRBV20-1; TRBD2 agrees at 8 bases. The CDR3 spans 13 residues. Germline V gene sequence: CDR1 DFQATT, CDR2 SNEGSKA (reference sequence). The ends lost 6 bases at V and 0 bases at J; junction bases unmatched: 4. For the CDR3, the DNA is TGCAGTGCGCCCGGGGGGGTCTCCTACGAGCAGTACTTC. It encodes CSAPGGVSYEQYF.

As regards this clonotype: A read error may account for a junction end that differs from germline. The rearrangement uses TRBV29-1 and TRBJ2-5, with TRBD2 matching 7 bases. Germline CDR1 SQVTM, CDR2 ANQGSEA. This CDR3 is built from 12 residues. The DNA of the CDR3 is TGCGGCGTACCATGGGGGGGAGAGACCCAGTACTTC. This sequence encodes CGVPWGGETQYF.

This clonotype has more than one count but fewer than ten. The junction departs from the called germline gene at one end, perhaps through a read error. The genes are TRBV12-3 or TRBV12-4 and TRBJ1-1, with D unresolved. The CDR3 has 14 amino acids. CDR3 nucleotides: TGTGTCAGCAGTTTCCCGGGTATGAACACTGAAGCTTCCTTT. Amino acid sequence: CVSSFPGMNTEASF.

The rearrangement joins TRBV9 to TRBJ2-3; 9 bases are shared with TRBD2. The J segment lost 5 bases and the V segment lost 5 bases, leaving 15 bases of the junction unmatched. CDR1 SGDLS and CDR2 YYNGEE come from the germline V gene. The CDR3 is 17 amino acids. The CDR3 loop is CASSKRGAGGGGDTQYF. The CDR3, as DNA: TGTGCCAGCAGTAAAAGGGGAGCGGGAGGAGGTGGAGATACGCAGTATTTT. Full variable domain (outside the CDR3, taken from reference TRBV9 and TRBJ2-3): DSGVTQTPKHLITATGQRVTLRCSPRSGDLSVYWYQQSLDQGLQFLIQYYNGEERAKGNILERFSAQQFPDLHSELNLSSLELGDSALYFCASSKRGAGGGGDTQYFGPGTRLTVL.

This clonotype was counted a few times. The chain is built from TRBV7-3 and TRBJ2-7, with D perhaps matching TRBD1 (5 bases). Germline CDR1 and CDR2: SGHTA and FQGTGA. Trimming took 2 bases from V and 1 from J, leaving 9 bases between them. There are 14 residues in the CDR3. CDR3 amino acids: CASSLVQGSYEQYF. CDR3 DNA: TGTGCCAGCAGCTTAGTGCAGGGATCCTACGAGCAGTACTTC. The full variable domain, its missing parts supplied by reference TRBV7-3 and TRBJ2-7, is GAGVSQTPSNKVTEKGKYVELRCDPISGHTALYWYRQSLGQGPEFLIYFQGTGAADDSGLPNDRFFAVRPEGSVSTLKIQRTERGDSAVYLCASSLVQGSYEQYFGPGTRLTVT.

CDR3 DNA: TGTGCCAGCAGCCAAGACATAGGCAGGCACTATGGCTACACCTTC. Translating it yields CASSQDIGRHYGYTF. The chain carries TRBV14 and TRBJ1-2, with D unresolved. V was clipped by 0 bases and J by 3 bases, with 11 bases between them. Germline CDR1 reads SGHDN; CDR2 reads FVKESK. This CDR3 has 15 residues.

This clonotype has more than one count but fewer than ten. The chain employs TRBV7-9 and TRBJ2-5; weak D call: TRBD1 (6 bases). V shed 6 bases and J shed 2 bases, with 13 bases lying between them. Germline lookup yields CDR1 SEHNR and CDR2 FQNEAQ (reference sequence). The CDR3 is 14 residues long. CDR3 loop: CASRSTGIQETQYF. In DNA form, the CDR3 reads TGTGCCAGCAGGTCGACAGGAATACAAGAGACCCAGTACTTC.

V is TRBV29-1 and J is TRBJ2-1; TRBD1 might be the D (5 bases). The CDR3 totals 13 residues. V lost 2 bases to trimming and J lost 4 bases, with 9 bases between them. Germline CDR1 is SQVTM and CDR2 is ANQGSEA. Here the CDR3 reads CSVETGGYNEQFF. The CDR3 nucleotides read TGCAGCGTTGAAACAGGCGGATACAATGAGCAGTTCTTC.

At least ten counts were recorded for this clonotype. This chain uses TRBV20-1 with TRBJ2-7, with 7 positions matching TRBD1. Germline trimming cut 5 bases from V and 1 base from J; bases unmatched to any gene: 5. This CDR3 spans 13 amino acids. Germline CDR1 DFQATT, CDR2 SNEGSKA (reference sequence). The CDR3 sequence is CSALTGTSYEQYF. The CDR3 nucleotides read TGCAGTGCTCTGACAGGGACGTCCTACGAGCAGTACTTC.